One and the same sample provided the 8 T cell receptor beta chains below, sequenced in a study of blood T cell repertoires in COVID-19. Produced via immunoSEQ multiplex PCR; TCRdb's table is partial and in-frame only. Of some 130,000 clones in the sample, around nine tenths were seen once. The source material was peripheral blood. The receptor source for this set is a man between 65 and 79 years old with active COVID-19.

The chain uses TRBV28 and TRBJ1-4; D unresolved. V lost 3 bases and J 8 bases, leaving 13 bases between the germline ends. Germline values: CDR1 MDHEN, CDR2 SYDVKM. The CDR3 contains 14 residues. CDR3 DNA: TGTGCCAGCAGTTTGGGAGGGCCCATAGAAAAACTGTTTTTT. As protein: CASSLGGPIEKLFF.

The table lists this clone with a count of one. The rearrangement uses TRBV29-1 and TRBJ2-1; TRBD2 agrees at 7 bases. This CDR3 is 14 amino acids long. Germline CDR1 reads SQVTM; CDR2 reads ANQGSEA. V gave up 4 bases and J gave up 2 bases; unmatched junction bases: 5. The CDR3, as DNA: TGCAGCGTTGGGGGGGGAGGTCCCTACAATGAGCAGTTCTTC. It codes for CSVGGGGPYNEQFF.

The CDR3 coding sequence is TGTGCCAGCAGCCAAGGACAGGGGGCGCGAACTGAAGCTTTCTTT. Translating gives CASSQGQGARTEAFF. The V and J genes are TRBV16 and TRBJ1-1, with 11 bases fitting TRBD1. The CDR3 is 15 amino acids. Germline lookup yields CDR1 KGHSY and CDR2 FQNENV. Trimming cost V 2 bases and J 5 bases; bases outside gene matches: 4.

A single count supports this clone. This chain connects TRBV21-1 to TRBJ1-2; TRBD1, the table's D call, lacks a check against the DNA. TRBV21-1 counts as a pseudogene. This CDR3 contains 13 residues. The CDR3 here is CASSSDNRNGYTF. In nucleotides, the CDR3 is TGTGCCAGCAGCTCCGATAACAGGAATGGCTACACCTTC.

The chain employs TRBV19 and TRBJ2-3; tentative D call: TRBD2 (5 bases). Germline V CDR1 and CDR2: LNHDA, SQIVND (reference sequence). This CDR3 is 14 amino acids long. The germline V and J ends were trimmed by 7 bases and 2 bases, with 13 bases remaining between them. CDR3 sequence (DNA): TGTGCCAGTACGGAGGCTGGGTACACAGATACGCAGTATTTT. Translation: CASTEAGYTDTQYF.

This chain joins TRBV7-3 and TRBJ2-7, with 7 nucleotides matching TRBD2. Trimming took 1 base from V and 6 from J; bases not matched to a gene: 3. The CDR3 loop spans 13 amino acids. CDR1 and CDR2 from the germline V gene are SGHTA and FQGTGA. The CDR3 protein is CASSLIPGGEQYF. CDR3 bases: TGTGCCAGCAGCTTAATCCCGGGAGGCGAGCAGTACTTC.

This chain uses TRBV12-2 with TRBJ2-5; the D call of TRBD2 is as the table states it, not checked on the DNA. TRBV12-2 is tagged as a pseudogene. This CDR3 has 17 amino acids. CDR3 residues: CASRLFGSLIFQETQYF. CDR3 DNA: TGTGCAAGTCGCTTGTTCGGGAGTCTAATATTCCAAGAGACCCAGTACTTC.

The V and J genes are TRBV23-1 and TRBJ2-5; 10 bases match TRBD1. TRBV23-1 is sorted into the ORF group, with uncertain function. Losses at the gene ends were 3 bases for V and 3 bases for J; bases not matched to a gene: 10. This CDR3 has 17 residues. CDR3 nucleotides: TGCGCCAGCAGTCATCCCGGACAGGGGGGTCGGGAAGAGACCCAGTACTTC. Translating gives CASSHPGQGGREETQYF.